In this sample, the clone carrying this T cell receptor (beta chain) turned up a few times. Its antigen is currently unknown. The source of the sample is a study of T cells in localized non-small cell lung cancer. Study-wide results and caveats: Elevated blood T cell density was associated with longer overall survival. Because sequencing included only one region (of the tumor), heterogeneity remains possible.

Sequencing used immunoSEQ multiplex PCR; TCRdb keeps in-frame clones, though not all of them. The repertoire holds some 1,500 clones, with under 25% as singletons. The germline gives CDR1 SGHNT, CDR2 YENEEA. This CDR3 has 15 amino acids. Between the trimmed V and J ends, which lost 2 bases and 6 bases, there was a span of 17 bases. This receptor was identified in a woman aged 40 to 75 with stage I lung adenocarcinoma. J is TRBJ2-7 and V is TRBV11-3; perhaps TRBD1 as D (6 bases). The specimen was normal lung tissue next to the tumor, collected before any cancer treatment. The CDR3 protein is CASSLKQGWSGEQYF. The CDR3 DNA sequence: TGTGCCAGCAGCTTAAAACAGGGTTGGAGTGGCGAGCAGTACTTC. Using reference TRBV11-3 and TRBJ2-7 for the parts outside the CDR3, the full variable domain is EAGVVQSPRYKIIEKKQPVAFWCNPISGHNTLYWYLQNLGQGPELLIRYENEEAVDDSQLPKDRFSAERLKGVDSTLKIQPAELGDSAVYLCASSLKQGWSGEQYFGPGTRLTVT.